Presented here are 10 T cell receptor beta chains from one specimen sequenced in a study of response to subunit inactivated influenza vaccine. TCRdb ran MiXCR on the RT-PCR reads and lists one entry per CDR3 protein. The sample carries 280,000 or so distinct CDR3 sequences, about a fifth recorded once. The sequences come from PBMCs from blood, collected around 22 months after vaccination. The receptors here all came from a man between 50 and 69 years old who received an inactivated influenza vaccine.

V usage is TRBV5-6 and J usage is TRBJ2-1; 13 bases agree with TRBD2. The germline CDR1 and CDR2 sequences are SGHDT and YYEEEE. The length of the CDR3 is 16 residues. The V gene end was trimmed by 4 bases and the J gene end by 7 bases; junction bases not matched to a gene: 8. The CDR3 DNA is TGTGCCAGCAGCCGGAGACTAGCGGGAGGCTTTAATGAGCAGTTCTTC. The encoded protein is CASSRRLAGGFNEQFF.

The sample holds a few counts of this clonotype. J is TRBJ1-2 and V is TRBV12-3 or TRBV12-4; D remains unclear. Deletions cut 1 base from V and 6 bases from J, with 9 bases between. The CDR3 has 13 residues. The DNA of the CDR3 is TGTGCCAGCAGTTTAGGGGGATTTGATGGCTACACCTTC. This sequence encodes CASSLGGFDGYTF.

This clonotype was detected many times. The chain combines TRBV6-5 with TRBJ2-1, with 7 bases fitting TRBD1. The length of the CDR3 is 14 residues. Germline V gene data show CDR1 as MNHEY and CDR2 as SVGAGI. The ends lost 2 bases at V and 5 bases at J; junction bases unmatched: 3. CDR3 bases: TGTGCCAGCAGTTACAGGGGGCTGGACAATGAGCAGTTCTTC. Residues: CASSYRGLDNEQFF.

This clonotype has just a few counts. The chain couples TRBV21-1 to TRBJ1-5; no DNA check was done on the table's D call, TRBD1. TRBV21-1 is marked as a pseudogene. This CDR3 contains 16 residues. CDR3 nucleotide sequence: TGTGCCAGCAGCAAAACTGGGGGGGCTGCGAATCAGCCCCAGCATTTT. It codes for CASSKTGGAANQPQHF.

About this clonotype: The junction departs from germline at one end; a sequencing error may be responsible. V gene TRBV7-7 combines with J gene TRBJ2-1; TRBD2 is a possible D gene (8 bases). CDR3 size: 14 residues. Looked up from germline, CDR1 is SSHAT and CDR2 is FNYEAQ (reference sequence). CDR3 nucleotides: TGTGCTAGCAGCTTAGCGGGACAGCCCAATGAGCAGTTCTTC. It is translated as CASSLAGQPNEQFF.

V and J are TRBV10-3 and TRBJ2-7; 9 bases are shared with TRBD1. CDR3 length: 15 amino acids. The germline V gene has CDR1 ENHRY and CDR2 SYGVKD. The V and J ends lost 3 bases and 1 base, in that order; junction bases with no gene match: 4. CDR3 protein: CAISESDRGSYEQYF. The CDR3 coding sequence is TGTGCCATCAGTGAATCGGACAGGGGATCCTACGAGCAGTACTTC.

This clonotype was counted ten times or more. The chain couples TRBV6-2 or TRBV6-3 to TRBJ2-3; the match to TRBD1 covers 7 bases. The germline CDR1 and CDR2 sequences are MNHEY and SVGEGT. The CDR3 is made up of 16 amino acids. Trimming took 0 bases from V and 3 from J; bases not matched to a gene: 6. CDR3 in DNA: TGTGCCAGCAGTTACTCGACAGGGAGTAGGACAGATACGCAGTATTTT. Translating gives CASSYSTGSRTDTQYF.

The rearrangement uses TRBV5-5 and TRBJ1-2; TRBD1 might be the D (6 bases). Trimming pared 4 bases from V and 8 bases from J, leaving 21 bases between. The CDR3 sequence is 15 residues long. Germline assignment: CDR1 SGHKS and CDR2 YYEKEE (reference sequence). The DNA of the CDR3 is TGTGCCAGCAGCCCCAATCCTACAGGGTCCTTCGGCTACACCTTC. Its translation is CASSPNPTGSFGYTF. The variable domain in full, completed from reference TRBV5-5 and TRBJ1-2, reads DAGVTQSPTHLIKTRGQQVTLRCSPISGHKSVSWYQQVLGQGPQFIFQYYEKEERGRGNFPDRFSARQFPNYSSELNVNALLLGDSALYLCASSPNPTGSFGYTFGSGTRLTVV.

This clonotype was counted ten times or more. This sequence joins TRBV6-1 and TRBJ1-5; TRBD1 might be the D (5 bases). The V end lost 10 bases, the J end lost 6 bases, and 16 bases lay between the germline ends. The germline V gene encodes CDR1 MNHNS and CDR2 SASEGT. CDR3 size: 13 residues. The CDR3 nucleotides read TGTGCCACCGGCACCAGGGCGGGTCAGCCCCAGCATTTT. This translates into CATGTRAGQPQHF.

The table lists this clonotype with a few counts. This chain joins TRBV7-9 and TRBJ2-1; weak D call: TRBD2 (6 bases). The CDR3 has 14 amino acids. Per germline, CDR1 SEHNR and CDR2 FQNEAQ (reference sequence). V shed 4 bases and J shed 4 bases, with 11 bases lying between them. The CDR3 DNA reads TGTGCCAGCAGCTCCCGGGACTTATACAATGAGCAGTTCTTC. This translates into CASSSRDLYNEQFF.